The clone carrying this T cell receptor (beta chain) is medium-sized by share. The entry originates in a study of PD-1 blockade in classical Hodgkin lymphoma. Generated by immunoSEQ multiplex PCR, the TCRdb table keeps only in-frame clones and is missing some. The top ten clones hold 13% of a sample with roughly 21,000 clones, around 85% of them seen once. Time point defined: cycle 4 day 1 (C4D1), after about 6 weeks of nivolumab. Every patient experienced relapse after autologous stem cell transplantation, and brentuximab vedotin exposure varied. The CDR3 is 15 residues long. Germline CDR1 and CDR2: GTSNPN and SVGIG (reference sequence). V lost 4 bases to trimming and J lost 4 bases; unmatched junction nucleotides: 7.

The sample here was peripheral blood mononuclear cells (PBMCs), taken before the fourth cycle of nivolumab. The clonotype was recovered from a human donor with classical Hodgkin lymphoma. The chain couples TRBV30 to TRBJ2-1, with 10 positions matching TRBD2. DNA of the CDR3: TGTGCCTGGATTCCCGGGACTAGCGTTTACAATGAGCAGTTCTTC. It is translated as CAWIPGTSVYNEQFF.